Listed below are T cell receptor beta chains from one sample, sequenced in a study of cytomegalovirus exposure and HLA in healthy donors. The table came from immunoSEQ multiplex PCR; TCRdb's copy has only in-frame clones and leaves some out. The data show about 170,000 clones, over 75% seen once. The specimen sequenced was PBMCs. These receptors came from a male donor in good health and CMV-seronegative. Each CDR3 is given with its conserved first and last residue. A D gene is named only where the DNA matches it firmly. The size entry is marked missing in some rows and otherwise reads once, few, many or a size class.

TRBD1,TRBJ1-2,-,TRBV7-7,CASSPWTGDYTF,TGTGCTAGCAGTCCGTGGACAGGGGACTACACCTTC
TRBD2,TRBJ2-5,-,TRBV9,CASTVGLEPSETQYF,TGTGCCAGCACAGTTGGACTAGAACCTTCGGAGACCCAGTACTTC
-,TRBJ2-3,-,TRBV7-2,CASSPQTDTQYF,TGTGCCAGCAGCCCCCAGACAGATACGCAGTATTTT
-,TRBJ2-1,-,TRBV29-1,CSVNTGLHSYNEQFF,TGCAGCGTTAACACGGGACTGCACTCCTACAATGAGCAGTTCTTC
-,TRBJ2-5,-,TRBV18,CASSPYSLQETQYF,TGTGCCAGCTCACCTTACAGTTTACAAGAGACCCAGTACTTC
TRBD1,TRBJ2-7,few,TRBV6-1,CASRGTGGPYEQYF,TGTGCCAGCAGGGGGACAGGGGGGCCCTACGAGCAGTACTTC
TRBD1,TRBJ1-2,-,TRBV6-5,CASSYATGGAGYTF,TGTGCCAGCAGTTACGCGACAGGGGGCGCGGGCTACACCTTC
-,TRBJ2-3,-,TRBV10-3,CAMGLESTDTQYF,TGTGCCATGGGACTGGAGAGCACAGATACGCAGTATTTT
TRBD2,TRBJ2-2,-,TRBV7-8,CASSLRGGLAGELFF,TGTGCCAGCAGCTTGCGGGGGGGCTTAGCCGGGGAGCTGTTTTTT
TRBD1,TRBJ2-3,-,TRBV5-1,CASSLESQGADTQYF,TGCGCCAGCAGCTTGGAAAGTCAGGGGGCGGATACGCAGTATTTT
-,TRBJ1-5,-,TRBV4-1,CASSQDSRQSNQPQHF,TGCGCCAGCAGCCAAGATTCCCGACAGTCCAATCAGCCCCAGCATTTT
-,TRBJ2-3,-,TRBV5-1,CASSRGPASGGVSTDTQYF,TGCGCCAGCAGCCGGGGGCCGGCTAGCGGAGGCGTAAGCACAGATACGCAGTATTTT
-,TRBJ1-5,once,TRBV27,CASSSRWGQPQHF,TGTGCCAGCAGTTCCCGGTGGGGCCAGCCCCAGCATTTT
TRBD1,TRBJ1-1,-,TRBV19,CASSIARGHTEAFF,TGTGCCAGTAGTATAGCGAGGGGGCACACTGAAGCTTTCTTT
TRBD1,TRBJ1-1,-,TRBV9,CASSVGQGAGEAFF,TGTGCCAGCAGCGTCGGACAGGGGGCAGGTGAAGCTTTCTTT
-,TRBJ2-3,-,TRBV6-1,CASSDYTGSDTQYF,TGTGCCAGCAGTGATTATACAGGGAGCGATACGCAGTATTTT